What follows is one T cell receptor beta chain and its context. Its target is unknown. This sample is drawn from a study of blood T cells in healthy people across ages. Whole-study results and caveats: Relative to aged donors, long-lived donors carried more naive CD4+ cells and displayed higher diversity.

Between the trimmed V and J ends, which lost 0 bases and 4 bases, there was a span of 13 bases. Per the germline V gene, CDR1 is SGHRS and CDR2 is YFSETQ. CDR3 length equals 15 residues. It was with a sample-barcoded 5' primer and a J-beta primer mix that a second PCR of roughly 7 to 11 cycles was run. TCRdb reanalysed the 5' RACE reads using MiXCR and keeps one entry per CDR3 protein. In the table there are some 1,000,000 distinct CDR3 sequences, approximately 26% of which are singletons. These records were also assigned to another study, of T cells of mothers and their children.

The TCR was taken from a girl aged 2 to 9 in good health. The V gene is TRBV5-1, the J gene TRBJ2-5; no firm D call. The sample taken for sequencing was blood. The CDR3 nucleotides read TGCGCCAGCAGCTTGGAAGGGCCAACGGGAGAGACCCAGTACTTC. Protein: CASSLEGPTGETQYF.